This section outlines one TCR beta chain sequence together with its context. Its matching antigen is unknown. These data belong to a study of CXCR3-negative and CXCR3-positive naive CD8 T cells. Study-level results: Naive CXCR3-positive cells had TRB CDR3s more hydrophobic than those of CXCR3-negative naive cells. Memory CD8+ cells showed much lower diversity, while both naive subsets were comparably high.

The CDR3 consists of 16 residues. Germline assignment: CDR1 SGHDN and CDR2 FVKESK. The TRB libraries of cDNA were built by UMI-labeled 5' RACE. Following a re-call of the 5' RACE reads, TCRdb has one entry per CDR3 protein and lacks DNA. Reported are around 160,000 distinct CDR3 sequences; the ten largest clones contain approximately 0.27%. Cells classed as naive CD8+ T cells were CD45RO-CCR7+CD27+CD95-. This chain connects TRBV14 to TRBJ2-3; TCRdb's assignment of TRBD1 cannot be checked, as there is no DNA. This TCR came from a human donor in good health. Some clones in this sample may be carry-over from other donors' samples. Sequenced sample: naive CXCR3+ CD8+ T cells from blood. Subset here: CD45RO-CCR7+CD27+CD95- naive CD8+ T cells expressing CXCR3 (TNR3+). CDR3 sequence: CASSPKMPGARDTQYF. Full variable domain (missing parts from reference TRBV14 and TRBJ2-3): EAGVTQFPSHSVIEKGQTVTLRCDPISGHDNLYWYRRVMGKEIKFLLHFVKESKQDESGMPNNRFLAERTGGTYSTLKVQPAELEDSGVYFCASSPKMPGARDTQYFGPGTRLTVL.